Below, 4 T cell receptor beta chains from the same sample are listed, as sequenced in a study of CD8 T cells in Susac syndrome. The RNA, roughly 0.45 to 1 ug, was put through reverse transcription using random hexamers. TCRdb fed the immunoSEQ multiplex PCR reads into MiXCR, producing one record per CDR3 protein. The data show about 120,000 distinct CDR3 sequences, around 90% seen once. Sequencing used CD4+ T cells from PBMCs. The origin of the receptors is a human donor in good health.

This chain links TRBV20-1 with TRBJ2-1; the match to TRBD2 covers 10 bases. The germline CDR1 and CDR2 sequences are DFQATT and SNEGSKA (reference sequence). There are 14 residues in the CDR3. Trimming took 5 bases from V and 6 from J; bases not matched to a gene: 7. CDR3 coding DNA: TGCAGTGCTGCTAGCGGGAGACGGATCAATGAGCAGTTCTTC. Translating gives CSAASGRRINEQFF.

The CDR3 region is CASSGGVIVNEQFF. CDR3 coding DNA: TGCGCCAGCAGCGGGGGCGTAATCGTCAATGAGCAGTTCTTC. The rearrangement links TRBV5-1 to TRBJ2-1, with D possibly being TRBD1 (6 bases). Germline V CDR1 and CDR2: SGHRS, YFSETQ. Trimming pared 4 bases from V and 6 bases from J, leaving 14 bases between. This CDR3 is built from 14 residues.

The chain couples TRBV14 to TRBJ2-3; D is possibly TRBD1 or TRBD2 (5 bases each). This CDR3 has 16 residues. Germline CDR1 reads SGHDN; CDR2 reads FVKESK. Between the trimmed V and J ends, which lost 0 bases and 2 bases, there was a span of 12 bases. CDR3 residues: CASSQDRTGLTDTQYF. In nucleotides, the CDR3 is TGTGCCAGCAGCCAAGATAGGACGGGGCTCACAGATACGCAGTATTTT.

The chain is built from TRBV25-1 and TRBJ2-3, with 9 bases lining up with TRBD2. Germline loops: CDR1 MGHDK, CDR2 SYGVNS. CDR3 length: 16 amino acids. V shed 1 base and J 2 bases; nucleotides not matched to a gene: 4. The CDR3 DNA reads as TGTGCCAGCAGTGAATTGCTAGCGGGGTCCACAGATACGCAGTATTTT. Its protein product is CASSELLAGSTDTQYF.